One and the same sample provided the 14 T cell receptor beta chains below, sequenced in a study of cytomegalovirus exposure and HLA in healthy donors. The PCR used 60 Vbeta and 13 Jbeta primers. Profiling relied on immunoSEQ multiplex PCR, and the TCRdb table lists in-frame clones only, not all of them. The top ten hold approximately 1.5% of the sample, which has about 140,000 clones, roughly four fifths seen once. Material: PBMCs. Receptors originate from a man younger than 45 in good health and CMV-seropositive.

This chain joins TRBV7-8 and TRBJ2-1; TRBD2 aligns across 14 bases. V was clipped by 2 bases and J by 2 bases; unmatched bases: 8. The CDR3 is 19 amino acids. Germline CDR1 and CDR2: SGHVS and FQNEAQ. The CDR3: CASSLLGTSGSRAYNEQFF. CDR3 coding DNA: TGTGCCAGCAGCTTATTGGGGACTAGCGGGAGCAGGGCCTACAATGAGCAGTTCTTC.

The J gene is TRBJ1-1, the V gene TRBV2; TRBD1 might be the D (6 bases). The CDR3 consists of 13 residues. Germline CDR1 SNHLY, CDR2 FYNNEI. V was pared by 10 bases and J by 5 bases, with 17 bases between. This chain's CDR3 is CATEGGAPTEAFF. CDR3 coding DNA: TGTGCCACCGAGGGGGGGGCGCCGACTGAAGCTTTCTTT.

This chain joins TRBV28 and TRBJ2-7; TRBD1 matches at 10 bases. Trimming took 7 bases from V and 5 from J; bases not matched to a gene: 14. CDR3 length: 16 residues. Germline V CDR1 and CDR2: MDHEN, SYDVKM. The DNA for the CDR3 is TGTGCCAGCACTACGGTGTGGGACAGGGGTTCCAACGAGCAGTACTTC. It specifies CASTTVWDRGSNEQYF. Full variable domain (outside the CDR3, taken from reference TRBV28 and TRBJ2-7): DVKVTQSSRYLVKRTGEKVFLECVQDMDHENMFWYRQDPGLGLRLIYFSYDVKMKEKGDIPEGYSVSREKKERFSLILESASTNQTSMYLCASTTVWDRGSNEQYFGPGTRLTVT.

The chain uses TRBV18 and TRBJ1-2; 9 bases fit TRBD1. The CDR3 has 16 amino acids. Unmatched junction bases numbered 6, after V lost 1 base and J lost 3 bases. Germline V lookup: CDR1 KGHSH, CDR2 LQKENI. The CDR3 nucleotides are TGTGCCAGCTCACCACAGACAGGGGGTTGGGACTATGGCTACACCTTC. Encoded protein: CASSPQTGGWDYGYTF.

As concerns this clone: In the same sample, other DNA sequences code for this CDR3. This chain links TRBV19 with TRBJ1-5; 8 bases are a match to TRBD1. The germline CDR1 and CDR2 sequences are LNHDA and SQIVND (reference sequence). CDR3 length equals 14 residues. V shed 5 bases, J shed 2 bases, and the junction held 2 bases outside the gene matches. This CDR3 reads CASSGQGGNQPQHF. The CDR3 DNA is TGTGCCAGTAGTGGACAGGGAGGCAATCAGCCCCAGCATTTT.

The rearrangement links TRBV2 to TRBJ1-1, with 7 bases matching TRBD1. V gave up 7 bases and J gave up 4 bases; unmatched junction bases: 18. This CDR3 is built from 17 residues. Germline assignment: CDR1 SNHLY and CDR2 FYNNEI. This CDR3 reads CASKREVNRGRSTEAFF. The CDR3 DNA follows: TGTGCCAGCAAAAGGGAAGTCAACAGGGGTCGTAGCACTGAAGCTTTCTTT.

The CDR3 sequence: CASSLTPTGSYNEQFF. CDR3 coding DNA: TGCGCCAGCAGCCTAACCCCGACAGGGAGCTACAATGAGCAGTTCTTC. The chain joins TRBV5-1 to TRBJ2-1; 7 bases line up with TRBD1. Looked up from germline, CDR1 is SGHRS and CDR2 is YFSETQ. The CDR3 has 16 residues. The V and J ends lost 4 bases and 3 bases, in that order; junction bases with no gene match: 10.

This chain uses TRBV7-3 with TRBJ2-3; 8 bases match TRBD1. In germline, CDR1 is SGHTA, CDR2 FQGTGA. The V gene end was trimmed by 5 bases and the J gene end by 4 bases; junction bases not matched to a gene: 2. CDR3 length: 13 amino acids. The DNA of the CDR3 is TGTGCCAGCAGCACACAGGGGGCAGATACGCAGTATTTT. It specifies CASSTQGADTQYF.

J is TRBJ2-7 and V is TRBV7-6; 11 positions agree with TRBD1. Germline loops: CDR1 SGHVS, CDR2 FNYEAQ. J gave up 0 bases and V 4 bases, and 2 bases lay outside the gene matches. CDR3 length: 15 residues. The CDR3: CASSSGTGGSYEQYF. The CDR3 bases are TGTGCCAGCAGCTCCGGGACAGGGGGCTCCTACGAGCAGTACTTC.

The gene calls are TRBV11-2 and TRBJ1-1, with TRBD1 as a possible D gene (5 bases). The V end lost 5 bases, the J end lost 3 bases, and 16 bases lay between the germline ends. This CDR3 region has 15 residues. Germline V CDR1 and CDR2: SGHAT, FQNNGV. The CDR3 DNA is TGTGCCAGCAGCCCTCGGTCGCCGGGGGACACTGAAGCTTTCTTT. This encodes CASSPRSPGDTEAFF.

V is TRBV19 and J is TRBJ2-3; tentative D call: TRBD2 (6 bases). The V gene's germline CDR1 is LNHDA and CDR2 SQIVND (reference sequence). The CDR3 has 15 residues. The V end lost 1 base, the J end lost 4 bases, and 12 bases lay between the germline ends. The CDR3 bases are TGTGCCAGTAGTATAGCGGAGGGGTTCCCAGATACGCAGTATTTT. It specifies CASSIAEGFPDTQYF. Together with reference TRBV19 and TRBJ2-3, the CDR3 gives the full variable domain: DGGITQSPKYLFRKEGQNVTLSCEQNLNHDAMYWYRQDPGQGLRLIYYSQIVNDFQKGDIAEGYSVSREKKESFPLTVTSAQKNPTAFYLCASSIAEGFPDTQYFGPGTRLTVL.

The rearrangement links TRBV28 to TRBJ2-5; 8 positions match TRBD2. The CDR3 loop spans 15 amino acids. V trimming: 5 bases; J trimming: 5 bases; junction bases outside the gene matches: 10. Germline lookup yields CDR1 MDHEN and CDR2 SYDVKM. CDR3 nucleotides: TGTGCCAGCAGTCCGGGAGGGGGAATCGGGGAGACCCAGTACTTC. This translates into CASSPGGGIGETQYF.

V gene TRBV5-1 combines with J gene TRBJ2-1; 15 positions agree with TRBD2. Germline V gene lookup returns CDR1 SGHRS and CDR2 YFSETQ. The length of the CDR3 is 17 residues. V lost 2 bases to trimming and J lost 8 bases; unmatched junction nucleotides: 8. CDR3 residues: CASSLPGLAGGYDEQFF. The CDR3 nucleotides are TGCGCCAGCAGCTTACCGGGACTAGCGGGGGGTTACGATGAGCAGTTCTTC.

The J gene is TRBJ2-3, the V gene TRBV9; TRBD1 matches at 8 bases. This CDR3 spans 15 amino acids. The V gene end was trimmed by 3 bases and the J gene end by 3 bases; junction bases not matched to a gene: 6. The germline V gene encodes CDR1 SGDLS and CDR2 YYNGEE. In DNA form, the CDR3 reads TGTGCCAGCAGCGCCCTCACAGGGGGAACAGATACGCAGTATTTT. Amino acids: CASSALTGGTDTQYF.